This TCR beta chain was recorded in a study of OX40 agonist ivuxolimab in advanced cancers. Whole-study context: With ivuxolimab, an agonistic anti-OX40 (CD134) antibody, patients were treated.

Sequencing was performed with immunoSEQ multiplex PCR; in TCRdb, only in-frame clones are kept and a portion is missing. The table lists over 55,000 clones, around 84% of them singletons. This sample comprised CD4+ or CD8+ T cells sorted from blood, obtained in a trial of the OX40 agonist ivuxolimab. This clonotype originated in an adult with an advanced solid tumor such as melanoma, head and neck, liver or kidney cancer.

DNA of the CDR3: TGTGCCAGCAGCTTAGATCAGAGGACAAACACCATATATTTT. It is translated as CASSLDQRTNTIYF. The chain uses TRBV11-2 and TRBJ1-3; D gene unclear. From germline, CDR1 is SGHAT and CDR2 FQNNGV. V was pared by 0 bases and J by 6 bases, with 9 bases between. This CDR3 comprises 14 residues.